This TCR beta chain was recorded in a study of type 1 regulatory T cells (dated by TCRdb to about 2021). In terms of the full investigation: The study characterized an in vitro protocol that generated a Tr1-enriched, alloantigen-specific CD4 T cell product named T-allo10. T-allo10 was being evaluated clinically in patients with hematological malignancies who were receiving allogeneic hematopoietic stem cell transplantation.

There are many counts of this clonotype. There is no known antigen for this receptor. No base quality values were provided; no much bigger clone lies one nucleotide off. These reads were obtained on an Illumina MiSeq. The raw public data were reprocessed by TCRdb itself: fastp quality trimming at Q25, MiXCR clonotype calling, in-frame beta chains only. Every CDR3 protein is listed once, alongside the most common genes and DNA of its rows. The sample profile shows about 42,000 distinct CDR3 sequences; more than 10% of them were found once. 7% to 9% of the sample is taken by the ten largest. Study-wide conclusions, independent of this receptor: Compared with non-Tr1 cells, Tr1 cells had a TCR repertoire that was more restricted, a finding the study read as clonal expansion induced by alloantigen.

From V the trimming removes 4 bases and from J it removes 4 bases, while the gene matches leave 8 bases of the junction unaccounted for. The CDR3 holds 15 amino acids from the cysteine to the phenylalanine. Only the CDR3 portion is preserved as DNA: 45 bases, with reading frame beginning at the first base. The germline V gene (reference sequence) yields MNHEY for CDR1 and SMNVEV for CDR2. This sequence originates from a human donor in good health. Here the chain combines TRBV27 and TRBJ1-2; TRBD1 agrees with 8 junctional bases. The sequencing sample was made of cultured non-Tr1 T cells, either the whole culture or a sorted T cell fraction (not recorded which). The sample's cell subset or site label, in plain terms: non-Tr1 population from the T-allo10 product. The CDR3 has the sequence CASSSHGQGVYGYTF. The DNA sequence follows: TGTGCCAGCAGTTCCCACGGACAGGGCGTCTATGGCTACACCTTC.